The clone carrying this TCR beta chain appeared a single time. Antigen: not known. Data came from immunoSEQ multiplex PCR; TCRdb stores just in-frame clones and leaves some out. The table includes more than 55,000 clones, about 84% detected once. This sample's time point: after dendritic cell vaccination, including at tumor progression/relapse. Patients had residual fresh-frozen tumor tissue and more than two years of survival data. Before vaccination, two weeks after the third vaccination, and at progression, PBMC were collected. Deletions cut 3 bases from V and 4 bases from J, with 14 bases between. Per germline, CDR1 SEHNR and CDR2 FQNEAQ (reference sequence). CDR3 length: 15 residues. This record comes from a study of glioma-infiltrating T cells after dendritic cell vaccination. Study-wide background: Samples are from glioblastoma patients in Phase I and II dendritic cell vaccine trials. Study results and limitations: Higher TCR clonality did not directly relate to longer survival.

This material consisted of blood, taken after dendritic cell vaccination. The rearrangement uses TRBV7-9 and TRBJ2-3; a possible D gene is TRBD2 (7 bases). This clonotype was obtained from a human donor with glioblastoma. The CDR3 loop reads CASSLGGARADTQYF. The DNA for the CDR3 is TGTGCCAGCAGCTTGGGGGGGGCCAGGGCAGATACGCAGTATTTT.